One and the same sample provided the 27 T cell receptor beta chains below, sequenced in a study of T cell clonality in common variable immunodeficiency. Measured with immunoSEQ multiplex PCR; TCRdb has only the in-frame clones, and not every one. The data list about 52,000 clones, none observed once; about 1.8% falls to the top ten. The material sequenced was peripheral blood mononuclear cells. The receptors were sampled from a person between 18 and 75 years old in good health.

There are many counts of this clone. With the read ending 3 residues before the CDR3 end, the germline J gene is used to fill in that end. The rearrangement links TRBV7-2 to TRBJ2-3; D is unclear. CDR3 length equals 14 residues. CDR1 is SGHTA, CDR2 FQGNSA, per germline. The covered CDR3 bases are TGTGCCAGCAGCTTGGCTCCTGGCCAGATACCG. It codes for CASSLAPGQIP. The full CDR3 protein reads CASSLAPGQIPQYF. Filled out from reference TRBV7-2 and TRBJ2-3, the complete variable domain reads GAGVSQSPSNKVTEKGKDVELRCDPISGHTALYWYRQSLGQGLEFLIYFQGNSAPDKSGLPSDRFSAERTGGSVSTLTIQRTQQEDSAVYLCASSLAPGQIPQYFGPGTRLTVL.

This clone was detected many times. The read terminates 3 residues before the CDR3 end, so the remaining end is supplied by the germline J gene. This sequence joins TRBV14 and TRBJ1-2; TRBD1 agrees at 7 bases. Germline trimming cut 4 bases from V and 4 bases from J; bases unmatched to any gene: 9. There are 15 residues in the CDR3. The germline V gene encodes CDR1 SGHDN and CDR2 FVKESK. The part of the CDR3 DNA that was read is TGTGCCAGCAGCCGAGACAGGGTCAGGGGCTATGGC. Translated: CASSRDRVRGYG. The complete CDR3 protein is CASSRDRVRGYGYTF.

This clone was counted at least ten times. Coverage ceases 3 residues before the CDR3 finishes, and the germline J gene fills in the end. V usage is TRBV7-2 and J usage is TRBJ2-2, with D possibly being TRBD2 (6 bases). Germline CDR1 and CDR2: SGHTA and FQGNSA. This CDR3 comprises 14 residues. Deletions cut 1 base from V and 5 bases from J, with 8 bases between. The CDR3 DNA, read in part, is TGTGCCAGCAGCTTAGGGGGGGTAACCGGGGAG. The encoded protein is CASSLGGVTGE. The full-length CDR3 reads as CASSLGGVTGELFF.

On this clone itself: The read comes to an end 3 residues before the CDR3 does, leaving the germline J gene to fill in the end. The chain joins TRBV7-6 to TRBJ2-2, with a tentative D call TRBD1 (6 bases). The CDR3 consists of 15 residues. Per germline, CDR1 SGHVS and CDR2 FNYEAQ. Incomplete CDR3 DNA: TGTGCCAGCAGCTTAGCGAACAGGGTTAATGAAAAG. It translates to CASSLANRVNEK. The entire CDR3 is CASSLANRVNEKLFF.

This clone was seen ten or more times. The read ends 3 residues before the CDR3 terminus; that terminus is restored from the germline J gene. The chain combines TRBV5-4 with TRBJ2-4; tentatively, D is TRBD2 (5 bases). Per the germline V gene, CDR1 is SGHNT and CDR2 is YYREEE (reference sequence). The V gene lost 3 bases and the J gene lost 2 bases, with 12 bases spanning the gap. The CDR3 loop spans 15 amino acids. This chain's CDR3 is CASSSDLSTKNIQYF. The covered CDR3 bases are TGTGCCAGCAGCTCGGACTTGTCGACCAAAAACATT.

This clone was counted ten times or more. The read ends 3 residues before the CDR3 terminus; that terminus is restored from the germline J gene. The chain joins TRBV18 to TRBJ2-7; 7 bases are shared with TRBD1. This CDR3 has 14 residues. The V gene end was trimmed by 1 base and the J gene end by 5 bases; junction bases not matched to a gene: 5. Germline CDR1 and CDR2: KGHSH and LQKENI. This CDR3 is CASSPQKGAHEQYF. The sequenced CDR3 bases are TGTGCCAGCTCACCACAGAAGGGGGCCCACGAG.

In its sample, this clone was seen many times. The read falls 3 residues short of the CDR3 end, and the missing part is taken from the germline J gene. This specimen includes other DNA sequences encoding the same CDR3. The chain links TRBV7-9 to TRBJ1-3; the match to TRBD1 covers 9 bases. Trimming took 8 bases from V and 0 from J; bases not matched to a gene: 5. Germline V gives CDR1 SEHNR, CDR2 FQNEAQ (reference sequence). The CDR3 length is 15 residues. The DNA read from the CDR3 is TGTGCCAGCGGGACAGGGTTGGTCTCTGGAAACACC. It specifies CASGTGLVSGNT. The entire CDR3 protein reads CASGTGLVSGNTIYF.

This clone was observed many times. The CDR3 extends 3 residues past the end of the read, so its final part is completed from the germline J gene. The gene calls are TRBV6-1 and TRBJ1-1, with TRBD1 identical over 9 bases. Germline CDR1 and CDR2: MNHNS and SASEGT. This CDR3 region has 15 residues. V lost 6 bases to trimming and J lost 6 bases; unmatched junction nucleotides: 11. Partial CDR3 DNA: TGTGCCAGCAGAGAAACAGGGGGCGATCCGTCTGAA. Protein: CASRETGGDPSE. The CDR3 in full is CASRETGGDPSEAFF.

For this clone: Coverage ceases 3 residues before the CDR3 finishes, and the germline J gene fills in the end. The J gene is TRBJ2-7, the V gene TRBV2; D possibly corresponds to TRBD1 (6 bases). V lost 8 bases to trimming and J lost 3 bases, with 14 bases between them. The CDR3 extends over 13 amino acids. Germline V CDR1 and CDR2: SNHLY, FYNNEI. Partial CDR3 DNA: TGTGCCAGCTGCCGACAGGTAGGCTACGAG. It translates to CASCRQVGYE. The full-length CDR3 reads as CASCRQVGYEQYF. Drawing the rest from reference TRBV2 and TRBJ2-7, the complete variable domain is EPEVTQTPSHQVTQMGQEVILRCVPISNHLYFYWYRQILGQKVEFLVSFYNNEISEKSEIFDDQFSVERPDGSNFTLKIRSTKLEDSAMYFCASCRQVGYEQYFGPGTRLTVT.

This clone was seen a few times. The read terminates 3 residues ahead of where the CDR3 ends, so the germline J gene completes it. V usage is TRBV19 and J usage is TRBJ1-2; perhaps TRBD1 as D (5 bases). This CDR3 is 17 amino acids long. Germline CDR1 reads LNHDA; CDR2 reads SQIVND (reference sequence). The covered CDR3 bases are TGTGCCAGTAGTATGGGACTCGGCTCGACGGACCACAATGAC. This sequence encodes CASSMGLGSTDHND. The whole CDR3 reads CASSMGLGSTDHNDYTF.

This clone was seen repeatedly, ten times or more. The read ends 3 residues before the CDR3 terminus; that terminus is restored from the germline J gene. The rearrangement joins TRBV5-4 to TRBJ1-1; 7 bases map to TRBD1. V gave up 3 bases and J gave up 1 base; unmatched junction bases: 3. The germline gives CDR1 SGHNT, CDR2 YYREEE (reference sequence). This CDR3 is 14 amino acids long. The CDR3 loop is CASSWTGANTEAFF. CDR3 DNA, as far as it was read: TGTGCCAGCAGCTGGACAGGTGCGAACACTGAA.

This clone was recorded at least ten times. The CDR3 end is not reached by the read, which stops 3 residues before it; the germline J gene fills it in. This chain links TRBV2 with TRBJ2-3; 10 nucleotides align to TRBD1. Trimming took 7 bases from V and 3 from J; bases not matched to a gene: 7. The CDR3 sequence is 15 residues long. Germline V lookup: CDR1 SNHLY, CDR2 FYNNEI. The CDR3 sequence: CASKRQGARTDTQYF. The CDR3 DNA, read in part, is TGTGCCAGCAAGCGACAGGGGGCGAGGACAGATACG.

This clone was detected a few times. Read sequence stops 3 residues before the CDR3 end, and the germline J gene provides the missing end. The V gene is TRBV11-3, the J gene TRBJ2-1, with 9 bases lining up with TRBD1. CDR1 SGHNT and CDR2 YENEEA come from the germline V gene. V was clipped by 5 bases and J by 3 bases; unmatched bases: 5. This CDR3 is built from 15 residues. The CDR3 region is CASSPRDRDYNEQFF. The covered CDR3 bases are TGTGCCAGCAGCCCCCGGGACAGGGACTACAATGAG.

At least ten counts were recorded for this clone. The sequence runs out 3 residues before the end of the CDR3; the remainder is reconstructed from the germline J gene. V gene TRBV6-2 or TRBV6-3 combines with J gene TRBJ1-4, with 7 bases matching TRBD1. The CDR3 is 13 amino acids. Germline-derived CDR1 and CDR2 are MNHEY and SVGEGT. CDR3 DNA (partial): TGTGCCAGCTCGCCGTGGGAGGGACAGAAA. Protein sequence: CASSPWEGQK. The whole CDR3 sequence reads CASSPWEGQKLFF.

This clone was detected ten times or more. Read coverage stops 3 residues before the CDR3 terminus; the germline J gene supplies the remainder. The chain links TRBV12-3 or TRBV12-4 to TRBJ1-2; unclear D gene. This CDR3 comprises 14 residues. V lost 7 bases and J lost 3, with 15 bases in between. The CDR3 sequence: CASTQPRGDYGYTF. The covered CDR3 bases are TGTGCCAGCACCCAACCGCGGGGAGACTATGGC.

This clone was picked up a small number of times. The missing CDR3 end, 3 residues past where the read stops, is filled in from the germline J gene. The chain recombines TRBV30 with TRBJ2-4; D is possibly TRBD2 (5 bases). CDR1 GTSNPN and CDR2 SVGIG come from the germline V gene (reference sequence). The CDR3 spans 13 residues. This CDR3 is CAWKPDADYGQYF. The CDR3 bases that were read are TGTGCCTGGAAGCCCGACGCAGACTATGGT.

This CDR3 reads CATYREESTEAFF. Partial CDR3 DNA: TGTGCCACATACAGGGAAGAAAGCACTGAA. The J gene is TRBJ1-1, the V gene TRBV19, with TRBD1 as a possible D gene (6 bases). The sequenced fragment ends 3 residues before the CDR3 boundary, so the rest is inferred from the germline J gene. V was trimmed by 10 bases and J by 4 bases, leaving 16 bases between them. This CDR3 spans 13 amino acids. Germline V gives CDR1 LNHDA, CDR2 SQIVND (reference sequence).

In this sample, this clone turned up many times. The read finishes 3 residues shy of the CDR3 end, and the germline J gene is used to complete it. J is TRBJ2-5 and V is TRBV7-2; D uncertain. The germline V and J ends were trimmed by 5 bases and 2 bases, with 9 bases remaining between them. Germline V gene data show CDR1 as SGHTA and CDR2 as FQGNSA. The CDR3 runs 13 residues. Partial CDR3 DNA: TGTGCCAGCAGCAGTTCAACTCAAGAGACC. This gives the protein CASSSSTQET. The whole CDR3 sequence is CASSSSTQETQYF.

This clone appeared many times. From the germline J gene comes the end of the CDR3, since the read stops 3 residues before it. The chain links TRBV6-2 or TRBV6-3 to TRBJ1-2, with D possibly matching TRBD1 (6 bases). The V gene's germline CDR1 is MNHEY and CDR2 SVGEGT. Trimming pared 10 bases from V and 0 bases from J, leaving 12 bases between. This CDR3 is 13 amino acids long. CDR3 protein: CATLTGANYGYTF. The sequenced CDR3 bases are TGTGCCACGCTGACAGGAGCTAACTATGGC.

Regarding this clone: The CDR3 end lies 3 residues beyond the end of the read and is filled in from the germline J gene. The rearrangement joins TRBV2 to TRBJ2-7, with a tentative D call TRBD1 (6 bases). The CDR3 length is 13 residues. Germline CDR1 and CDR2: SNHLY and FYNNEI. V lost 6 bases and J 1 base, leaving 10 bases between the germline ends. The CDR3 bases that were read are TGTGCCAGCAGGGGGACACCTTCCTACGAG. Amino acids: CASRGTPSYE. The whole CDR3 sequence reads CASRGTPSYEQYF.

The table lists this clone with many counts. Read sequence stops 3 residues before the CDR3 end, and the germline J gene provides the missing end. V usage is TRBV6-4 and J usage is TRBJ2-1; D is perhaps TRBD1 (6 bases). The CDR3 has 12 amino acids. V was shortened by 3 bases and J by 6 bases, with 6 bases between the two germline ends. CDR1 and CDR2 (germline): MRHNA, SNTAGT. The chain's CDR3 is CASSEQGNEQFF. Incomplete CDR3 DNA: TGTGCCAGCAGTGAACAGGGCAATGAG.

This clone was observed at least ten times. The missing CDR3 end, 3 residues past where the read stops, is filled in from the germline J gene. The chain combines TRBV5-1 with TRBJ2-3, with TRBD1 as a possible D gene (6 bases). This CDR3 is 14 amino acids long. CDR1 is SGHRS and CDR2 is YFSETQ in the germline V gene. Between the trimmed V and J ends, which lost 8 bases and 3 bases, there was a span of 16 bases. The chain's CDR3 is CASRTGIGTDTQYF. The sequenced CDR3 bases are TGCGCCAGTAGAACAGGGATTGGTACAGATACG.

This clone was found many times. The CDR3 end lies 3 residues beyond the end of the read and is filled in from the germline J gene. The chain couples TRBV4-1 to TRBJ1-3; possible D gene TRBD1, 5 bases. The length of the CDR3 is 15 residues. The V gene's germline CDR1 is MGHRA and CDR2 YSYEKL. V dropped 4 bases and J dropped 3 bases, with 13 bases sitting between them. The chain's CDR3 is CASSLYGQGGNTIYF. Incomplete CDR3 DNA: TGCGCCAGCAGCCTCTATGGGCAGGGTGGAAACACC.

This clone was recorded a few times. The read is 3 residues too short to cover the CDR3 end, so that end is filled in from the germline J gene. The genes are TRBV7-6 and TRBJ2-2; a possible D gene is TRBD1 (5 bases). CDR1 is SGHVS, CDR2 FNYEAQ, per germline. This CDR3 contains 16 residues. The CDR3: CASSLAGGQGNEKLFF. The sequenced part of the CDR3 DNA is TGTGCCAGCAGCTTAGCGGGTGGGCAGGGAAATGAAAAG.

This clone was seen many times. The CDR3 goes on 3 residues after the read ends, and that part is filled in from the germline J gene. This chain links TRBV30 with TRBJ1-1; D perhaps matches TRBD1 (6 bases). Germline V gene lookup returns CDR1 GTSNPN and CDR2 SVGIG (reference sequence). This CDR3 contains 13 residues. The germline V and J ends were trimmed by 4 bases and 7 bases, with 16 bases remaining between them. The CDR3 bases that were read are TGTGCCTGGAATCGGGGGGCGTGGGATGAA. Translation: CAWNRGAWDE. Given in full, the CDR3 is CAWNRGAWDEAFF.

This clone was seen at least ten times. CDR3 DNA (partial): TGCAGTGCGCCCCCTAGCGGGGGGTACAATGAG. It specifies CSAPPSGGYNE. The complete CDR3 protein is CSAPPSGGYNEQFF. The gene calls are TRBV20-1 and TRBJ2-1; 11 positions agree with TRBD2. The CDR3 end is not reached by the read, which stops 3 residues before it; the germline J gene fills it in. V was pared by 6 bases and J by 4 bases, with 5 bases of the junction left unmatched. The germline gives CDR1 DFQATT, CDR2 SNEGSKA (reference sequence). The CDR3 is 14 residues long.

This clone has at least ten counts. The missing CDR3 end, 3 residues past where the read stops, is filled in from the germline J gene. The J gene is TRBJ2-7, the V gene TRBV13, with 8 bases that match TRBD2. In germline, CDR1 is PRHDT, CDR2 FYEKMQ (reference sequence). Trimming at V came to 2 bases and at J to 2 bases, leaving 5 bases not matched to a gene. This CDR3 has 15 residues. Partial CDR3 DNA: TGTGCCAGCAGCTTAACGACTAGCGAGACCTACGAG. The encoded protein is CASSLTTSETYE. The entire CDR3 reads CASSLTTSETYEQYF.